Listed below are T cell receptor beta chains from one sample, sequenced in a study of chemoradiotherapy in HPV16-positive cancers. Using immunoSEQ multiplex PCR, the repertoire was profiled, and TCRdb retains in-frame clones only, with some absent. The sample yields 5,500 to 7,000 clones, 75% to 95% seen once. The sample consisted of blood, taken from a patient who underwent chemoradiotherapy. These receptors were obtained from a human donor with HPV-associated anogenital cancer. The CDR3 runs from the conserved cysteine through the conserved F or W. A D gene is named only where the DNA matches it firmly. Only part of the rows carry a size: once, few, many, or a class if the clone is expanded.

abundance	v_gene	d_gene	j_gene	CDR3nt	CDR3aa
.	TRBV10-1	.	TRBJ2-7	TGCGCCAGCAGTGAGGGCTTAGGGGAAAGCGAGCAGTACTTC	CASSEGLGESEQYF
.	TRBV6-5	.	TRBJ2-1	TGTGCCAGCAGTTACACTAGTAGCTCCTACAATGAGCAGTTCTTC	CASSYTSSSYNEQFF
.	TRBV7-9	.	TRBJ1-5	TGTGCCAGCAGCGCGGACAGTTCGACTCAGCCCCAGCATTTT	CASSADSSTQPQHF
.	TRBV7-9	.	TRBJ2-3	TGTGCCAGCACCTGGGGAGGGGGCTTAGATACGCAGTATTTT	CASTWGGGLDTQYF
.	TRBV5-4	.	TRBJ1-2	TGTGCCAGCAGCTTGGCGGAGGTACTCCCTAATGGCTACACCTTC	CASSLAEVLPNGYTF
.	TRBV19	.	TRBJ1-2	TGTGCCAGTCAACTAGACAACTATGGCTACACCTTC	CASQLDNYGYTF
.	TRBV5-4	.	TRBJ2-1	TGTGCCAGCAGCACCCAGGGAGTGCGCTACAATGAGCAGTTCTTC	CASSTQGVRYNEQFF
.	TRBV25-1	.	TRBJ1-3	TGTGCCAGCAGACCGACTAACTCTGGAAACACCATATATTTT	CASRPTNSGNTIYF
.	TRBV9	TRBD1	TRBJ1-2	TGTGCCAGCAGCGTAGCCTCGGGACAGGGTTATGGCTACACCTTC	CASSVASGQGYGYTF
.	TRBV9	TRBD2	TRBJ2-3	TGTGCCAGCAGCGTAGGACTAGCGGGGGGCACAGATACGCAGTATTTT	CASSVGLAGGTDTQYF
.	TRBV20-1	.	TRBJ2-5	TGCAGTGCTACAAGTGAAGAGACCCAGTACTTC	CSATSEETQYF
.	TRBV5-1	TRBD1	TRBJ2-2	TGCGCCAGCAGCGCGGATGGACAGGGGGTTAAGGTCGGGGAGCTGTTTTTT	CASSADGQGVKVGELFF
.	TRBV9	.	TRBJ2-2	TGTGCCAGCAGCGCGGGTCGTACCGGGGAGCTGTTTTTT	CASSAGRTGELFF
.	TRBV4-3	.	TRBJ1-2	TGCGCCAGCAGCCAATTCAGGGATGTTCGGTATGGCTACACCTTC	CASSQFRDVRYGYTF
.	TRBV6-5	.	TRBJ1-6	TGTGCCAGCGGCCCAGACGGGAATTCACCCCTCCACTTT	CASGPDGNSPLHF
.	TRBV19	TRBD1	TRBJ2-2	TGTGCCAGTAGGGGACAGGGGGCCGGGGAGCTGTTTTTT	CASRGQGAGELFF
once	TRBV28	TRBD2	TRBJ2-3	TGTGCCAGCAGTTCACCGACTAGCGGGAGGTGGTATACGCAGTATTTT	CASSSPTSGRWYTQYF
.	TRBV5-1	.	TRBJ2-7	TGCGCCAGCAGCTTAAGGGAATCCTACGAGCAGTACTTC	CASSLRESYEQYF
.	TRBV19	TRBD1	TRBJ1-5	TGTGCCAGTAGTAGGACAGGGGGCTCGAATCAGCCCCAGCATTTT	CASSRTGGSNQPQHF
.	TRBV13	TRBD2	TRBJ2-3	TGTGCCAGCAGCTTAGTTAGCGGGAGGGTCACAGATACGCAGTATTTT	CASSLVSGRVTDTQYF
.	TRBV7-3	.	TRBJ2-7	TGTGCCAGCAGCCCGGGAGCGGGCTCCTACGAGCAGTACTTC	CASSPGAGSYEQYF
.	TRBV19	TRBD1	TRBJ1-2	TGTGCCAGTAGTATGGAATCATTAGGGAAGACAGGGGCGATAAAAGGCTACACCTTC	CASSMESLGKTGAIKGYTF
.	TRBV19	.	TRBJ2-5	TGTGCCAGTAGTATGGGCCTAGCCGGGGAGACCCAGTACTTC	CASSMGLAGETQYF
once	TRBV19	TRBD2	TRBJ2-3	TGTGCCAGTACCCCTCGGGCGGGGGTGAATACGCAGTATTTT	CASTPRAGVNTQYF
.	TRBV27	.	TRBJ2-4	TGTGCCAGCCGAACCCGACCCGCCCCCGGGGCCAAAAACATTCAGTACTTC	CASRTRPAPGAKNIQYF
once	TRBV6-5	.	TRBJ2-1	TGTGCCAGCGGGCAGTTTCCGATGTCCTACAATGAGCAGTTCTTC	CASGQFPMSYNEQFF
.	TRBV18	TRBD1	TRBJ2-5	TGTGCCAGCTCACCACAGGGGGCGGAAGAGACCCAGTACTTC	CASSPQGAEETQYF
.	TRBV5-8	.	TRBJ1-2	TGTGCCAGCAGCCGAACCACGGCTAACTATGGCTACACCTTC	CASSRTTANYGYTF
.	TRBV13	.	TRBJ2-3	TGTGCCAGCAGCAGGAAAGGGGGGAGCACAGATACGCAGTATTTT	CASSRKGGSTDTQYF
.	TRBV7-7	TRBD1	TRBJ2-2	TGTGCTAGCAGCCCCTCCTGGCAGGGGGCACTGGCCGGGGAGCTGTTTTTT	CASSPSWQGALAGELFF
.	TRBV6-5	.	TRBJ1-5	TGTGCCAGCAGTTACGGAGGAGCCAATCAGCCCCAGCATTTT	CASSYGGANQPQHF
.	TRBV5-8	TRBD2	TRBJ2-3	TGTGCCAGCAGCTTGAGCACGGGGGGGGCGAGGGATACGCAGTATTTT	CASSLSTGGARDTQYF
.	TRBV2	TRBD2	TRBJ2-1	TGTGCCAGCAGTGCCAGGCTGGGAATAGCGGGAGGGGGGGGAGTCGTCGAGCAGTTCTTC	CASSARLGIAGGGGVVEQFF
few	TRBV6-5	.	TRBJ2-7	TGTGCCAGCATACAGGGCTACGAGCAGTACTTC	CASIQGYEQYF
.	TRBV19	TRBD1	TRBJ2-5	TGTGCCAGTAGTACAAGCAGGGGGCTCGGGGAGACCCAGTACTTC	CASSTSRGLGETQYF